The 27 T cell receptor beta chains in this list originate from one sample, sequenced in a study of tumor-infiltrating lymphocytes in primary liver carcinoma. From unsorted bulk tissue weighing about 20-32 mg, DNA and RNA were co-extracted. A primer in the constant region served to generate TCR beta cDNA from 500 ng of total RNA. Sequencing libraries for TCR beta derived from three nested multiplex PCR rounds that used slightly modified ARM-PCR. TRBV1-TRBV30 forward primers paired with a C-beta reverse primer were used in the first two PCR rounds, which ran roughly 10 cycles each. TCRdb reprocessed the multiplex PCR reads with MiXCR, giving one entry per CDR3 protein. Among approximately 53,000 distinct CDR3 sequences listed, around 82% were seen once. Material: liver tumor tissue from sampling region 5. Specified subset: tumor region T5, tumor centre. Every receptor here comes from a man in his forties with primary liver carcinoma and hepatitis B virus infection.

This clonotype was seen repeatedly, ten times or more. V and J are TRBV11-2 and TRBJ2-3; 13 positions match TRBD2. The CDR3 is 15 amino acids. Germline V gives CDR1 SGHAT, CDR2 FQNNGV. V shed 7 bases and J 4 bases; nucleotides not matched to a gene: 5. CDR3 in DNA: TGTGCCAGCAACTCGGGACTAGCGGGACCAGATACGCAGTATTTT. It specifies CASNSGLAGPDTQYF. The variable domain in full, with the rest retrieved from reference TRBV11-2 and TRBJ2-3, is EAGVAQSPRYKIIEKRQSVAFWCNPISGHATLYWYQQILGQGPKLLIQFQNNGVVDDSQLPKDRFSAERLKGVDSTLKIQPAKLEDSAVYLCASNSGLAGPDTQYFGPGTRLTVL.

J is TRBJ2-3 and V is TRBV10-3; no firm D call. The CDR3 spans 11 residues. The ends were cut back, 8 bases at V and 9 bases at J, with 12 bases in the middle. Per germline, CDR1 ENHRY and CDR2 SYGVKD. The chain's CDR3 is CAIQVTETQYF. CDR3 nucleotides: TGTGCCATCCAAGTCACGGAAACGCAGTATTTT.

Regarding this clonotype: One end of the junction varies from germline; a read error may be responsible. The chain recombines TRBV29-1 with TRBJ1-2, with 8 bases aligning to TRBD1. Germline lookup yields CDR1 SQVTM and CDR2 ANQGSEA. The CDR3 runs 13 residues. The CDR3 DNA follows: TGTAGCGTCCGAGCAGGGGGCGTCTATGGCTACACCTTC. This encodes CSVRAGGVYGYTF. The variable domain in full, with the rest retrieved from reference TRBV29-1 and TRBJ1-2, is SAVISQKPSRDICQRGTSLTIQCQVDSQVTMMFWYRQQPGQSLTLIATANQGSEATYESGFVIDKFPISRPNLTFSTLTVSNMSPEDSSIYLCSVRAGGVYGYTFGSGTRLTVV.

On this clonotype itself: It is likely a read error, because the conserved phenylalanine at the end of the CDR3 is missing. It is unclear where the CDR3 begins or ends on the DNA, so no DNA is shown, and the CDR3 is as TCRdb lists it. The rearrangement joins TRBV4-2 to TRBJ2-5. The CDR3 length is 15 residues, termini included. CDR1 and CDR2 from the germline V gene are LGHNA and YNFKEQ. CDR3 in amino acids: CASSQDLGSVETQCI.

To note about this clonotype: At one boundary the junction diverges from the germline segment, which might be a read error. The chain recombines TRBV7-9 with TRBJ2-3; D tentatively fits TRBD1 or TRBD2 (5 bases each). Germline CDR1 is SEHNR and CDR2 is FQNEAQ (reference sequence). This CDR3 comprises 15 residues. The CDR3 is CASSSDGYGAYTEYF. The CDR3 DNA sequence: TGTGCCAGCAGCTCGGACGGGTACGGGGCATATACGGAGTATTTT. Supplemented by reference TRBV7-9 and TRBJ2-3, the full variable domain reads DTGVSQNPRHKITKRGQNVTFRCDPISEHNRLYWYRQTLGQGPEFLTYFQNEAQLEKSRLLSDRFSAERPKGSFSTLEIQRTEQGDSAMYLCASSSDGYGAYTEYFGPGTRLTVL.

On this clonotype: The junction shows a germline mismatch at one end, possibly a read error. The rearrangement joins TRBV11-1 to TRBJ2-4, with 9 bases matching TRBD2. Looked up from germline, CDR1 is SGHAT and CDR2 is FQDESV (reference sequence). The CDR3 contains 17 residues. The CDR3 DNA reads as TGTGTCAGCAGCCTTCCCGGGACTAGCTGGACCAAAAACAATCAGTACTTC. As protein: CVSSLPGTSWTKNNQYF. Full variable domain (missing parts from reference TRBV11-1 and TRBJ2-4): EAEVAQSPRYKITEKSQAVAFWCDPISGHATLYWYRQILGQGPELLVQFQDESVVDDSQLPKDRFSAERLKGVDSTLKIQPAELGDSAMYLCVSSLPGTSWTKNNQYFGAGTRLSVL.

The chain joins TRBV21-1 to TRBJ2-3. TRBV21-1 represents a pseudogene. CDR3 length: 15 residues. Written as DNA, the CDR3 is TGTGCCAGCATCCTTATAGAGGAGCGCACAGATACGGAGTATTTT. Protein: CASILIEERTDTEYF.

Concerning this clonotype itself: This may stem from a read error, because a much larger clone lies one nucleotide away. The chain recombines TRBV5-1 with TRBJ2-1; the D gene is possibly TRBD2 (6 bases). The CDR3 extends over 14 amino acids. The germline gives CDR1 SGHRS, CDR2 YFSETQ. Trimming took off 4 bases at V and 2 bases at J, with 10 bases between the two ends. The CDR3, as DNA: TGCGCCAGCAGCACCGGGACTGCCTACAATGAGCAGTTCTTC. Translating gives CASSTGTAYNEQFF.

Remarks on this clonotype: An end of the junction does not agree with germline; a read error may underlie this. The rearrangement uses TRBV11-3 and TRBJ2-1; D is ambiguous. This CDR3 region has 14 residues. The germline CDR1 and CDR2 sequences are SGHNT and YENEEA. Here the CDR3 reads CASSFGVSNNGQFF. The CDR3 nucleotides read TGTGCCAGTAGCTTTGGCGTCTCGAACAATGGGCAGTTCTTC. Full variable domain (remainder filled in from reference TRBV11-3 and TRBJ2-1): EAGVVQSPRYKIIEKKQPVAFWCNPISGHNTLYWYLQNLGQGPELLIRYENEEAVDDSQLPKDRFSAERLKGVDSTLKIQPAELGDSAVYLCASSFGVSNNGQFFGPGTRLTVL.

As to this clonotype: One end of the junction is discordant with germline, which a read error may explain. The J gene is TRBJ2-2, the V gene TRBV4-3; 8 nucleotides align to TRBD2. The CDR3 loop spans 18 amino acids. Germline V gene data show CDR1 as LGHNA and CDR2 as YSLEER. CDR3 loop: CAGSQTTSGRRNTGELFF. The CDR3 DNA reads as TGCGCCGGCAGCCAAACCACTAGCGGACGTAGGAACACCGGGGAGCTGTTTTTT.

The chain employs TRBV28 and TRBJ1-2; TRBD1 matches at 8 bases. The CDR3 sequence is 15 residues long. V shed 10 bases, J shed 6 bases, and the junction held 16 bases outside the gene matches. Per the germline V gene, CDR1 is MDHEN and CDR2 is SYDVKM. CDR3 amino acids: CATQPESGGNNGYTF. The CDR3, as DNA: TGTGCCACGCAGCCGGAGTCAGGGGGCAACAATGGCTACACCTTC.

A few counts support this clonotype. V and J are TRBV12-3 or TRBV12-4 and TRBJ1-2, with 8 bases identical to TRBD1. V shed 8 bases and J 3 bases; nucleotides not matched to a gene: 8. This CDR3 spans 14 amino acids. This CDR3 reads CASPRQGPYYGYTF. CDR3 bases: TGTGCCAGCCCGCGACAGGGGCCCTACTATGGCTACACCTTC.

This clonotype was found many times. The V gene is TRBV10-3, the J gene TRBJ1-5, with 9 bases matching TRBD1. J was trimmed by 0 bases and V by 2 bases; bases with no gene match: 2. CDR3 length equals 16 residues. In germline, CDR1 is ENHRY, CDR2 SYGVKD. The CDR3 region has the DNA TGTGCCATCAGTGAGACAGGGGGCCTTAGCAATCAGCCCCAGCATTTT. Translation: CAISETGGLSNQPQHF.

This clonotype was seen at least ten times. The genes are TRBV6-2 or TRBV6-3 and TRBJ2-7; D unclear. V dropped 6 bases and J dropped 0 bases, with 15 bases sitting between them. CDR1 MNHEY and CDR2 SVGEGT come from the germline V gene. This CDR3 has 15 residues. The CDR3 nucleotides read TGTGCCAGCAGCTTGTTCGGTGGCCCCTCCTACGAGCAGTACTTC. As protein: CASSLFGGPSYEQYF.

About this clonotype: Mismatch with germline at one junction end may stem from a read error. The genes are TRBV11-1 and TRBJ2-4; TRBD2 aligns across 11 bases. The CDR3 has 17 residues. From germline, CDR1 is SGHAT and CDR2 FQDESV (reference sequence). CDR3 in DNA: TGTTCCAGCAGCTTTCCCCCGACTAGCGGGATCAAAAACATTCAGTACTTC. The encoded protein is CSSSFPPTSGIKNIQYF.

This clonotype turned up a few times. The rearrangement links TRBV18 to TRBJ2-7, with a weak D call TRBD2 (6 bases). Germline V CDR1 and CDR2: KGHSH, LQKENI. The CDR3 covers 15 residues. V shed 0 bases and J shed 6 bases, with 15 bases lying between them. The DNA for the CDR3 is TGTGCCAGCTCACCACCGTCTAGCGACCCTTCCGAGCAGTACTTC. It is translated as CASSPPSSDPSEQYF.

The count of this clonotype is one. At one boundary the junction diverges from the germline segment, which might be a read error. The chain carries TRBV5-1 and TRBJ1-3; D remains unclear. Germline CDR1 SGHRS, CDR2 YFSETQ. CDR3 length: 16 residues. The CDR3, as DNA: TGCGCCAGTAGCTTGGACGAGCAGAACCCTGGAAACACCATATATTTT. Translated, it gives CASSLDEQNPGNTIYF.

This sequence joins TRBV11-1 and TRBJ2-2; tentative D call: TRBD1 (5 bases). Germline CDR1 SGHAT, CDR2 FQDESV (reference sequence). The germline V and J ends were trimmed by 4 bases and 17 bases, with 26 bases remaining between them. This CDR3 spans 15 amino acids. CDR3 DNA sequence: TGTGCCAGCAGCTATACAGGACCTTTCTCCTGGGAACTATTTTTT. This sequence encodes CASSYTGPFSWELFF.

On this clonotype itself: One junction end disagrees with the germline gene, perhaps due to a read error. The CDR3 DNA is TGCGCCAGCAGCCCGTATGTCCGGGTCATAATCCTCTCCGGAACCACCATATATTTT. Its translation: CASSPYVRVIILSGTTIYF. The gene calls are TRBV4-1 and TRBJ1-3; D is ambiguous. The length of the CDR3 is 19 residues. Germline CDR1 reads MGHRA; CDR2 reads YSYEKL.

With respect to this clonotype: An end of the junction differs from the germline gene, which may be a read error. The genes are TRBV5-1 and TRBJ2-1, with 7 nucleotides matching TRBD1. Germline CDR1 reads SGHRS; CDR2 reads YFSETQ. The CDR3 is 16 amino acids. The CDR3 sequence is CASISDRAISFNEQFF. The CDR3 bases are TGCGCCAGCATTTCAGACAGGGCAATCTCCTTCAATGAGCAGTTCTTC.

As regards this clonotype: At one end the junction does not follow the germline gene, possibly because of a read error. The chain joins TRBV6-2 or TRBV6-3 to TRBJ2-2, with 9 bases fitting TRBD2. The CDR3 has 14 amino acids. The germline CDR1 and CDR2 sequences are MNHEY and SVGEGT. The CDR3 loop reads CATRLAGNTGDLFF. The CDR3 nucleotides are TGTGCCACCCGGCTAGCGGGGAACACCGGGGATCTGTTTTTT.

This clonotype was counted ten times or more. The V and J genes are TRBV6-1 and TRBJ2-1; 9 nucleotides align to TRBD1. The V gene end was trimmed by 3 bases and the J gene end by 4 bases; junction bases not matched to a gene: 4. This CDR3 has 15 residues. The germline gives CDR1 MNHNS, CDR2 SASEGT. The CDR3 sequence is CASSETGGMYNEQFF. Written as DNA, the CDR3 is TGTGCCAGCAGTGAGACAGGGGGTATGTACAATGAGCAGTTCTTC.

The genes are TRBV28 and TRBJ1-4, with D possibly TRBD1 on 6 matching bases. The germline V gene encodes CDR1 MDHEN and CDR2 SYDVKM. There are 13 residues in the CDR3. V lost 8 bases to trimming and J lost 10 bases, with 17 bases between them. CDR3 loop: CASGLPGQPKLFF. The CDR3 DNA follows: TGTGCCAGCGGTCTTCCGGGACAACCAAAACTGTTTTTT.

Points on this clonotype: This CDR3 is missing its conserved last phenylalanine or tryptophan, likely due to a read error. The DNA of the CDR3 is TGCGTCAGCAGCCAAGGTTGGGGAGCCAACGTCCTGACTTTG. As protein: CVSSQGWGANVLTL. V is TRBV4-3 and J is TRBJ2-6; D not certain. Germline CDR1 and CDR2: LGHNA and YSLEER. The CDR3 has 14 residues.

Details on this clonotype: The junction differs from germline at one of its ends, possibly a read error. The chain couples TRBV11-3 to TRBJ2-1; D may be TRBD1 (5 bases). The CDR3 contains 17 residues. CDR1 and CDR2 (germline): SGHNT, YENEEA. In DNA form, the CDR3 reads TGTGCAAGCAGCATAGGGGAAGGCACTAACTCCTACAATGAGCAGTTCTTC. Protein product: CASSIGEGTNSYNEQFF.

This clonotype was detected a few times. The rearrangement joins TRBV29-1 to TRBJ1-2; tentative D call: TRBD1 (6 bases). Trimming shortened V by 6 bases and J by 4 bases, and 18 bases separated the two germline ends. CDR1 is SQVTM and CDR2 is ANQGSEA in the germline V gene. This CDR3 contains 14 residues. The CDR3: CSVKLGQSIYGYTF. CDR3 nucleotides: TGCAGCGTCAAGCTTGGACAGTCTATCTATGGCTACACCTTC.

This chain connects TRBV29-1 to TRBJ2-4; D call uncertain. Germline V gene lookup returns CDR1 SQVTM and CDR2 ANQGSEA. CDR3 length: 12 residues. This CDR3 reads CIVIHGRRIQYF. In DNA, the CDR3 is TGCATTGTAATTCACGGGCGGCGCATTCAGTACTTC.